This TCR beta chain was profiled in a study of cytotoxic CD8 clonotypes in ibrutinib-treated CLL. Overall study context: By median about 69 months, roughly twelve had progressed and about 14 stayed remitted; responses had been 2 complete and roughly 25 partial.

Worth noting for this clone: Its matching antigen is unknown.

The method was immunoSEQ multiplex PCR; TCRdb's version includes in-frame clones alone and lacks a portion of them. The table records around 250,000 clones, roughly 74% of them present only once. Study-level points and caveats: Treatment saw public clonotypes, which were uncommon, either contract or stay stable.

This sample comprised PBMCs, obtained after 24 months of ibrutinib treatment. The receptor comes from a human donor with chronic lymphocytic leukemia.

The CDR3 bases are TGCGCCAGCAGCTTGGTTGGGGGAATGAACACTGAAGCTTTCTTT. It codes for CASSLVGGMNTEAFF. This chain uses TRBV5-1 with TRBJ1-1; a possible D gene is TRBD1 (5 bases). CDR3 size: 15 residues. The V end lost 0 bases, the J end lost 0 bases, and 9 bases lay between the germline ends. Germline loops: CDR1 SGHRS, CDR2 YFSETQ.